Each of the 30 T cell receptor beta chains below was sequenced from the same sample in a study of T cells in Graves' hyperthyroidism and ophthalmopathy. Amplified TCR beta CDR3 regions came from RNA transcripts. Primed by the HTBI set, a first-round RT-PCR was run on the TCR CDR3. From the multiplex PCR reads, TCRdb called clonotypes with MiXCR, one entry per CDR3 protein. Here the sample spans around 520,000 distinct CDR3 sequences, about an eighth being singletons. The source material was blood. These receptors all come from a woman aged 18-29 years with Graves' hyperthyroidism.

This clonotype was counted at least ten times. This chain uses TRBV29-1 with TRBJ2-5; no reliable D call. Germline CDR1 SQVTM, CDR2 ANQGSEA. Trimming shortened V by 1 base and J by 4 bases, and 4 bases separated the two germline ends. The CDR3 totals 11 residues. The CDR3 sequence: CSVEAVETQYF. CDR3 coding DNA: TGCAGCGTTGAAGCAGTAGAGACCCAGTACTTC.

V is TRBV12-5 and J is TRBJ2-7; perhaps TRBD2 as D (6 bases). CDR3 size: 14 residues. Per the germline V gene, CDR1 is LGHNT and CDR2 is FRNRAP. Between the trimmed V and J ends, which lost 3 bases and 0 bases, there was a span of 9 bases. In DNA form, the CDR3 reads TGTGCTAGTGGTTTAGGGAGGAGCTCCTACGAGCAGTACTTC. It encodes CASGLGRSSYEQYF.

In this sample, this clonotype turned up many times. V gene TRBV5-1 combines with J gene TRBJ1-3, with D hard to call. The V end lost 0 bases, the J end lost 2 bases, and 12 bases lay between the germline ends. Per the germline V gene, CDR1 is SGHRS and CDR2 is YFSETQ. The length of the CDR3 is 16 residues. In DNA, the CDR3 is TGCGCCAGCAGCTTGGGGGAAGTGAGGACTGGAAACACCATATATTTT. Its protein is CASSLGEVRTGNTIYF.

This chain links TRBV18 with TRBJ2-2; 7 bases fit TRBD2. Germline V lookup: CDR1 KGHSH, CDR2 LQKENI. V shed 3 bases, J shed 1 base, and the junction held 5 bases outside the gene matches. This CDR3 spans 16 amino acids. In DNA, the CDR3 is TGTGCCAGCTCACCGGTCGGCGGGAGGAACACCGGGGAGCTGTTTTTT. Translating it yields CASSPVGGRNTGELFF.

The genes are TRBV6-5 and TRBJ2-5; 11 bases fit TRBD2. Looked up from germline, CDR1 is MNHEY and CDR2 is SVGAGI. V lost 6 bases, J lost 5 bases, and 5 bases stayed unmatched. This CDR3 region has 14 residues. CDR3 sequence (DNA): TGTGCCAGCAGATTAGCGGGAGGGGAGGAGACCCAGTACTTC. Translation: CASRLAGGEETQYF.

This clonotype was seen more than once but under ten times. The chain combines TRBV6-1 with TRBJ2-7, with a possible D match to TRBD2 (5 bases). Germline V lookup: CDR1 MNHNS, CDR2 SASEGT. The V gene lost 6 bases and the J gene lost 3 bases, with 12 bases spanning the gap. The CDR3 covers 13 residues. Written as DNA, the CDR3 is TGTGCCAGCAGCCGACCCGACTACTACGAGCAGTACTTC. It specifies CASSRPDYYEQYF.

CDR3 sequence reads: CASSSGTNSYNEQFF. CDR3 DNA: TGTGCCAGCAGTTCCGGGACTAACTCATACAATGAGCAGTTCTTC. This chain joins TRBV12-3 or TRBV12-4 and TRBJ2-1, with 7 bases aligning to TRBD2. Trimming took 4 bases from V and 4 from J; bases not matched to a gene: 7. The CDR3 length is 15 residues.

This clonotype was counted ten times or more. V and J are TRBV27 and TRBJ2-7; D gene unclear. Between the trimmed V and J ends, which lost 1 base and 2 bases, there was a span of 18 bases. CDR3 length: 17 amino acids. The germline gives CDR1 MNHEY, CDR2 SMNVEV (reference sequence). In nucleotides, the CDR3 is TGTGCCAGCAGTTTATTTAGTCCCAGTGGCAACCCCTACGAGCAGTACTTC. Translating gives CASSLFSPSGNPYEQYF.

This clonotype was seen only a few times. The rearrangement links TRBV7-6 to TRBJ2-2; D assignment may be TRBD1 or TRBD2 (5 bases each). CDR3 length: 15 amino acids. V shed 2 bases and J shed 3 bases, with 10 bases lying between them. Germline V gives CDR1 SGHVS, CDR2 FNYEAQ. The CDR3 protein is CASSLMGVDTGELFF. In nucleotides, the CDR3 is TGTGCCAGCAGCTTAATGGGGGTTGACACCGGGGAGCTGTTTTTT.

The chain carries TRBV10-2 and TRBJ1-6; possible D gene TRBD1, 6 bases. The V end was cut by 5 bases, the J end by 8 bases, with 10 bases between. CDR3 length: 13 amino acids. Per germline, CDR1 WSHSY and CDR2 SAAADI. The CDR3 reads CASSRTEDSPLHF. CDR3 bases: TGCGCCAGCAGTCGGACAGAAGATTCACCCCTCCACTTT.

This rearrangement joins TRBV18 to TRBJ2-2, with 10 bases lining up with TRBD2. CDR1 KGHSH and CDR2 LQKENI come from the germline V gene. The CDR3 length is 17 residues. V was pared by 5 bases and J by 1 base, with 7 bases of the junction left unmatched. CDR3 DNA sequence: TGTGCCAGCTCATCCCGCCGACTAGCGGGGAACACCGGGGAGCTGTTTTTT. Translating it yields CASSSRRLAGNTGELFF. Drawing the rest from reference TRBV18 and TRBJ2-2, the complete variable domain is NAGVMQNPRHLVRRRGQEARLRCSPMKGHSHVYWYRQLPEEGLKFMVYLQKENIIDESGMPKERFSAEFPKEGPSILRIQQVVRGDSAAYFCASSSRRLAGNTGELFFGEGSRLTVL.

This clonotype has only a few counts. The rearrangement joins TRBV9 to TRBJ2-1; D is possibly TRBD2 (6 bases). This CDR3 spans 19 amino acids. Germline values: CDR1 SGDLS, CDR2 YYNGEE. The V gene lost 0 bases and the J gene lost 6 bases, with 25 bases spanning the gap. Written as DNA, the CDR3 is TGTGCCAGCAGCGTAGCAGGTCCTCTGGGTCTCGAAGCGGGCAATGAGCAGTTCTTC. Its translation: CASSVAGPLGLEAGNEQFF.

This clonotype was recorded a few times. The DNA of the CDR3 is TGTGCCAGCAGTGCCGTCGACAGAAACACCGGGGAGCTGTTTTTT. It codes for CASSAVDRNTGELFF. This sequence joins TRBV25-1 and TRBJ2-2, with TRBD1 as a possible D gene (5 bases). CDR3 length: 15 amino acids. Per germline, CDR1 MGHDK and CDR2 SYGVNS. The germline V and J ends were trimmed by 4 bases and 2 bases, with 11 bases remaining between them.

This clonotype appeared many times. For the CDR3, the DNA is TGTGCCAGCAGCTTAGGGGACAGGGTAAGCTCCTACAATGAGCAGTTCTTC. Protein product: CASSLGDRVSSYNEQFF. The chain carries TRBV7-3 and TRBJ2-1; 9 bases are shared with TRBD1. There are 17 residues in the CDR3. Germline CDR1 and CDR2: SGHTA and FQGTGA. With 2 bases clipped from V and 0 bases from J, the junction kept 5 bases outside the gene matches.

In its sample, this clonotype was seen many times. The chain combines TRBV11-2 with TRBJ2-2; 8 bases agree with TRBD1. Germline V lookup: CDR1 SGHAT, CDR2 FQNNGV. J lost 4 bases, V lost 8 bases, and 12 bases had no gene match. The CDR3 spans 16 residues. CDR3 protein: CASAGWDRSSTGELFF. The CDR3 DNA is TGTGCCAGCGCCGGTTGGGACAGGTCCTCCACCGGGGAGCTGTTTTTT.

This clonotype occurred a few times. The chain is built from TRBV20-1 and TRBJ1-2; TRBD1 matches at 7 bases. CDR3 length: 14 amino acids. V lost 3 bases, J lost 0 bases, and 4 bases stayed unmatched. Germline CDR1 and CDR2: DFQATT and SNEGSKA (reference sequence). The CDR3 nucleotides read TGCAGTGCTAGCATTCAGGGGGCTAACTATGGCTACACCTTC. Translation: CSASIQGANYGYTF.

V gene TRBV6-1 combines with J gene TRBJ2-1; D perhaps matches TRBD1 (6 bases). The CDR3 totals 15 residues. V was trimmed by 6 bases and J by 7 bases, leaving 19 bases between them. Germline values: CDR1 MNHNS, CDR2 SASEGT. This CDR3 reads CASSPNRVNGNEQFF. The CDR3 DNA reads as TGTGCCAGCAGCCCGAACAGGGTCAATGGGAATGAGCAGTTCTTC.

This clonotype was seen more than once but under ten times. Germline is not matched at one junction end, which may reflect a read error. The chain carries TRBV11-2 and TRBJ2-6; D is perhaps TRBD1 or TRBD2 (5 bases each). This CDR3 contains 16 residues. Germline V gives CDR1 SGHAT, CDR2 FQNNGV. The CDR3 reads CASSPGRFSGANALTF. In nucleotides, the CDR3 is TGTGCCAGCAGCCCAGGTCGGTTCTCCGGGGCCAACGCCCTGACTTTC.

This clonotype turned up a few times. This chain joins TRBV20-1 and TRBJ2-1; 9 bases map to TRBD2. The CDR3 totals 16 residues. J lost 8 bases, V lost 5 bases, and 16 bases had no gene match. The germline V gene has CDR1 DFQATT and CDR2 SNEGSKA (reference sequence). The CDR3 region is CSAVVFRLAGRYEQFF. The CDR3 region has the DNA TGCAGTGCTGTAGTTTTTCGGCTAGCGGGAAGGTATGAGCAGTTCTTC.

This clonotype was detected many times. The gene calls are TRBV20-1 and TRBJ2-1; 8 bases align to TRBD2. The length of the CDR3 is 20 residues. Trimming removed 3 bases from V and 0 bases from J; junction bases left unmatched: 19. CDR1 DFQATT and CDR2 SNEGSKA come from the germline V gene (reference sequence). The CDR3 nucleotides are TGCAGTGCTAGGGGAATGGCGGGAGGCACCGACGTTCGCTCCTACAATGAGCAGTTCTTC. Residues: CSARGMAGGTDVRSYNEQFF.

This clonotype was counted many times. The rearrangement uses TRBV29-1 and TRBJ1-1; D is uncertain. Trimming stripped 4 bases from V and 0 bases from J, with 6 bases between. CDR1 is SQVTM, CDR2 ANQGSEA, per germline. This CDR3 has 12 amino acids. CDR3 in amino acids: CSVGWLNTEAFF. The CDR3 coding sequence is TGCAGCGTTGGGTGGTTGAACACTGAAGCTTTCTTT.

Many counts were recorded for this clonotype. This chain links TRBV10-3 with TRBJ2-3; 8 nucleotides line up with TRBD1. J gave up 2 bases and V 11 bases, and 9 bases lay outside the gene matches. CDR1 and CDR2 from the germline V gene are ENHRY and SYGVKD. The CDR3 consists of 14 residues. In DNA form, the CDR3 reads TGTGCCGCTACCGGACAGGGCCCCACAGATACGCAGTATTTT. This sequence encodes CAATGQGPTDTQYF.

This clonotype came up many times. J is TRBJ2-3 and V is TRBV7-7; D unresolved. Per germline, CDR1 SSHAT and CDR2 FNYEAQ (reference sequence). Trimming shortened V by 5 bases and J by 10 bases, and 16 bases separated the two germline ends. The CDR3 has 13 residues. The CDR3 loop reads CASSPMSVTPQYF. CDR3 sequence (DNA): TGTGCCAGCAGCCCAATGTCGGTGACACCGCAGTATTTT.

As concerns this clonotype: A much larger clone differs from this one at a single base, so this may be a read error. V gene TRBV27 combines with J gene TRBJ1-5, with no clear D. Germline values: CDR1 MNHEY, CDR2 SMNVEV (reference sequence). The CDR3 has 14 residues. With 8 bases removed from V and 2 bases from J, the gap between germline ends came to 13 bases. This CDR3 is CASGSQTGNQPQHF. The CDR3 DNA reads as TGTGCCAGCGGTTCTCAGACCGGCAATCAGCCCCAGCATTTT.

This clonotype has a count of ten or more. The rearrangement joins TRBV19 to TRBJ1-1; D not resolved. The germline V and J ends were trimmed by 3 bases and 0 bases, with 11 bases remaining between them. The CDR3 is 15 amino acids. CDR1 and CDR2 from the germline V gene are LNHDA and SQIVND (reference sequence). CDR3 amino acids: CASSIGGIMNTEAFF. The CDR3 coding sequence is TGTGCCAGTAGTATCGGAGGGATTATGAACACTGAAGCTTTCTTT.

This clonotype was seen a few times. V usage is TRBV5-6 and J usage is TRBJ2-7, with D possibly matching TRBD1 (6 bases). This CDR3 has 13 amino acids. V was cut by 5 bases and J by 6 bases, with 15 bases left in between. Per germline, CDR1 SGHDT and CDR2 YYEEEE. The CDR3 spells CASRLQGVGEQYV. In nucleotides, the CDR3 is TGTGCCAGCAGACTACAGGGAGTCGGCGAGCAGTACGTC.

The rearrangement joins TRBV27 to TRBJ2-7, with 7 bases identical to TRBD1. J was trimmed by 1 base and V by 2 bases; bases with no gene match: 14. The CDR3 runs to 18 residues. The germline CDR1 and CDR2 sequences are MNHEY and SMNVEV (reference sequence). The CDR3 coding sequence is TGTGCCAGCAGTTTAAGGGCTTTAATGACAGGGAAATCCTACGAGCAGTACTTC. Translation: CASSLRALMTGKSYEQYF.

The gene calls are TRBV25-1 and TRBJ2-7; perhaps TRBD2 as D (5 bases). V was cut by 6 bases and J by 7 bases, with 10 bases left in between. The CDR3 is 11 residues long. Germline loops: CDR1 MGHDK, CDR2 SYGVNS. The CDR3 loop reads CASSVWEEQYF. CDR3 nucleotide sequence: TGTGCCAGCAGCGTATGGGAGGAGCAGTACTTC.

This clonotype has more than one count but fewer than ten. The gene calls are TRBV4-1 and TRBJ2-3, with 7 bases aligning to TRBD2. Trimming removed 5 bases from V and 4 bases from J; junction bases left unmatched: 12. CDR3 length: 16 residues. CDR1 is MGHRA and CDR2 is YSYEKL in the germline V gene. CDR3 in amino acids: CASSEPGREIADTQYF. The CDR3 nucleotides read TGCGCCAGCAGCGAACCGGGGCGGGAGATCGCAGATACGCAGTATTTT.

The sample holds a few counts of this clonotype. This chain connects TRBV6-6 to TRBJ1-3, with 7 bases aligning to TRBD1. From germline, CDR1 is MNHNY and CDR2 SVGAGI (reference sequence). The CDR3 has 19 residues. After removal of 0 bases from V and 0 bases from J, the junction contained 11 bases not matched to a gene. The CDR3 here is CASSYSKTGKSSSGNTIYF. In DNA, the CDR3 is TGTGCCAGCAGTTACTCGAAGACAGGGAAATCTAGCTCTGGAAACACCATATATTTT.